This TCR beta chain was sequenced in a study of blood T cell repertoires in COVID-19. Study context: The samples span acute and convalescent COVID-19 from the United States, Italy and Spain.

Authors' analysis steps: Nucleated cell number was recorded as an estimate derived from reference gene primer amplification. Using immunoSEQ multiplex PCR, the repertoire was profiled, and TCRdb retains in-frame clones only, with some absent. From that table come the V and J calls and clone size; the DNA was used to work out D and trimming. The sample records about 370,000 clones, 80% to 90% being singletons. Individuals aged roughly 18 to 90 years were recruited from roughly 23 US areas. Donors were grouped by their self-reported clinical history. The sample was PBMCs or T cells enriched from blood (not recorded which). This TCR was sampled from a man between 18 and 35 years old who had recovered from COVID-19.

The CDR3 nucleotides are TGTGCCAGCCTGACACCCAACTATGGCTACACCTTC. This translates into CASLTPNYGYTF. This chain links TRBV3-1 (or the pseudogene TRBV3-2) with TRBJ1-2, with no clear D. CDR3 length equals 12 residues. In germline, CDR1 is LGHDT, CDR2 YNNKEL (reference sequence). Trimming removed 8 bases from V and 2 bases from J, with 9 bases in between.